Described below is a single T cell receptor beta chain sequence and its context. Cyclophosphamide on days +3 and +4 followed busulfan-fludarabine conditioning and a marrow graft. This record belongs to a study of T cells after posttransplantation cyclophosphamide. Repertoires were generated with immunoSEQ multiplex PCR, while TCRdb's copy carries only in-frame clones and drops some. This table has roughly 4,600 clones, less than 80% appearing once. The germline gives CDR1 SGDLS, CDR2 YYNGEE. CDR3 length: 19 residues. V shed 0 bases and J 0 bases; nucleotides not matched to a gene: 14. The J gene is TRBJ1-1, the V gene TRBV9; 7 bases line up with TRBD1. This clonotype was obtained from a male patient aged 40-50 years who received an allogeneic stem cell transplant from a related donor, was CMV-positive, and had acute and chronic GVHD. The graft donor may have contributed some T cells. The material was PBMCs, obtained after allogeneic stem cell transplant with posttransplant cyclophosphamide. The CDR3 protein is CASSVGGHHSGTVNTEAFF. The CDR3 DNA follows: TGTGCCAGCAGCGTAGGGGGGCATCATTCCGGGACAGTGAACACTGAAGCTTTCTTT.